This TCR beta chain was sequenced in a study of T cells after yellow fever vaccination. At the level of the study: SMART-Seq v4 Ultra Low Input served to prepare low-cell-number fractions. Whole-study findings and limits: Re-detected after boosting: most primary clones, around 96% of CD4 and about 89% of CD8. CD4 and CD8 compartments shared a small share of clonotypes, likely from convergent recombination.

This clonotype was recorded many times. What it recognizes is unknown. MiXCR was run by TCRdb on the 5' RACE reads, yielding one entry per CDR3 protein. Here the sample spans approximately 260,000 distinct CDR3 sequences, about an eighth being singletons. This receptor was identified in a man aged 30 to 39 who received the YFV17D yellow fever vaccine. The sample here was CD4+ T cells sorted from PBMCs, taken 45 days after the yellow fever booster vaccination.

The CDR3 region has the DNA TGCGCCAGCAGCTTGGGGACAGCCAATGAGCAGTTCTTC. It yields the protein CASSLGTANEQFF. The chain joins TRBV5-1 to TRBJ2-1; D is possibly TRBD1 (6 bases). The length of the CDR3 is 13 residues. Trimming shortened V by 0 bases and J by 6 bases, and 7 bases separated the two germline ends. Per the germline V gene, CDR1 is SGHRS and CDR2 is YFSETQ.